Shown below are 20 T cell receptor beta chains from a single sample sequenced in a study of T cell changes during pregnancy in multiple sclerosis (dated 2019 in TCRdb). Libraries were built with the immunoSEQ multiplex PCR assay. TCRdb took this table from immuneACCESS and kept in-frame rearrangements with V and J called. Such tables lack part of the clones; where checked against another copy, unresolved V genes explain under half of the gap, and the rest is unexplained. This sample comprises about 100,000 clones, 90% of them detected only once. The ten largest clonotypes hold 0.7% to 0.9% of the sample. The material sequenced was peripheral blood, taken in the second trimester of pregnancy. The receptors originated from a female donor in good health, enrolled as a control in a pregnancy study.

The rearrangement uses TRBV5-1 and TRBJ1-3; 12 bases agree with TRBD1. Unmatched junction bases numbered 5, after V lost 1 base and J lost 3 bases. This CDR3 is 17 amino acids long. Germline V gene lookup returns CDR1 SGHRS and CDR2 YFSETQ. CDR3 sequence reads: CASSLSGTGGNGNTIYF. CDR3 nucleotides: TGCGCCAGCAGCTTGTCCGGGACAGGGGGCAATGGAAACACCATATATTTT.

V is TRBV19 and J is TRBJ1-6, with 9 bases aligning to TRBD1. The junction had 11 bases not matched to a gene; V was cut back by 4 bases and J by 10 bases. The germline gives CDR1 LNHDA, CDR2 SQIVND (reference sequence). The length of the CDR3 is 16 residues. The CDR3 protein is CASSNRQGGFGSPLHF. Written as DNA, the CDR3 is TGTGCCAGTAGTAATCGACAGGGGGGATTCGGGTCACCCCTCCACTTT.

The CDR3 DNA reads TGTGCCAGCAGCTCCAGGGTCACAGAGACCCAGTACTTC. Protein sequence: CASSSRVTETQYF. The chain has TRBV27 and TRBJ2-5, with D perhaps TRBD1 (5 bases). Germline V gene sequence: CDR1 MNHEY, CDR2 SMNVEV (reference sequence). CDR3 size: 13 residues. V was shortened by 6 bases and J by 4 bases, with 12 bases between the two germline ends.

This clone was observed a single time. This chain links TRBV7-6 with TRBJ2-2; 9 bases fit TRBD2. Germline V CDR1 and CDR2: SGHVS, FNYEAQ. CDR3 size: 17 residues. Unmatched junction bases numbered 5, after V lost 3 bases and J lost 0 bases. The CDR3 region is CASSLLAGHSNTGELFF. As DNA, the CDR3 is TGTGCCAGCAGCTTGCTAGCGGGGCACTCGAACACCGGGGAGCTGTTTTTT.

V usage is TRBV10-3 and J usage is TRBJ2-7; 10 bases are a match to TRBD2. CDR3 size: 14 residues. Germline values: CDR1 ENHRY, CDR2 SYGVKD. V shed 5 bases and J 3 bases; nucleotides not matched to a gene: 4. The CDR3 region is CAISWTSGNYEQYF. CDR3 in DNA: TGTGCCATCAGTTGGACTAGCGGAAACTACGAGCAGTACTTC.

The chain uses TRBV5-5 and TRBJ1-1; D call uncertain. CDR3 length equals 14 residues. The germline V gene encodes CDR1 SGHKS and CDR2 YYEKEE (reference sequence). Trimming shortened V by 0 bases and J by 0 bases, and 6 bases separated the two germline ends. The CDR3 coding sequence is TGTGCCAGCAGCTTGGCAACGGTGAACACTGAAGCTTTCTTT. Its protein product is CASSLATVNTEAFF.

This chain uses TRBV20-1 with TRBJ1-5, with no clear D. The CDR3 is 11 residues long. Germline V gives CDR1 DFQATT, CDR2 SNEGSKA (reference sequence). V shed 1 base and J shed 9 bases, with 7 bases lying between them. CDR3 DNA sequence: TGCAGTGCTAGAGGGGAGGCGCCCCAGCATTTT. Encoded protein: CSARGEAPQHF.

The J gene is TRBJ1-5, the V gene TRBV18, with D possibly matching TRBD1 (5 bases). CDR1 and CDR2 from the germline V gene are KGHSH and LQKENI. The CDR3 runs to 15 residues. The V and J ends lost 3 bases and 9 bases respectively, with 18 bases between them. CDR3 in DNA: TGTGCCAGCTCACCTAGGGGCCGGGAGATGTCGCCCCAGCATTTT. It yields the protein CASSPRGREMSPQHF.

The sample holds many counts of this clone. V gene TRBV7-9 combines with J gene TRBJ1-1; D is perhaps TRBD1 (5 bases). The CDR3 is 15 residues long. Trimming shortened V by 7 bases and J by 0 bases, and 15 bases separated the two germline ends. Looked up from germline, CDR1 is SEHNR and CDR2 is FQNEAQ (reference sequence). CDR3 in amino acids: CASIPSGSVNTEAFF. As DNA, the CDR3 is TGTGCCAGCATCCCGTCAGGGTCGGTGAACACTGAAGCTTTCTTT.

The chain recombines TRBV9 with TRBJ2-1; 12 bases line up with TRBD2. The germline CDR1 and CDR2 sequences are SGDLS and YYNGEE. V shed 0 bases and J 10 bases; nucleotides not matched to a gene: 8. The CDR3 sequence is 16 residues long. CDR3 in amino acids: CASSVGASGGASEQFF. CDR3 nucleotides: TGTGCCAGCAGCGTAGGAGCTAGCGGGGGGGCCTCAGAGCAGTTCTTC.

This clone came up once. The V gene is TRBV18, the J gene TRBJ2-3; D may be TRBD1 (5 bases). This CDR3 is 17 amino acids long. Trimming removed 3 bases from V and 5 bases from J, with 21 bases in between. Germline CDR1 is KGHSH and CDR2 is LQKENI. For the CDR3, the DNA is TGTGCCAGCTCACCGTTCGACGGGTGGGGCCCGGGAGATACGCAGTATTTT. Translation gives CASSPFDGWGPGDTQYF.

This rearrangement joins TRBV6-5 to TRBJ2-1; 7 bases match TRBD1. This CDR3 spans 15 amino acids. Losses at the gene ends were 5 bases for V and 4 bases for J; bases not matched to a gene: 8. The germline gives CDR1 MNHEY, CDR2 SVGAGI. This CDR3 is CASSPTDRAYNEQFF. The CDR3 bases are TGTGCCAGCAGTCCTACCGACAGGGCGTACAATGAGCAGTTCTTC.

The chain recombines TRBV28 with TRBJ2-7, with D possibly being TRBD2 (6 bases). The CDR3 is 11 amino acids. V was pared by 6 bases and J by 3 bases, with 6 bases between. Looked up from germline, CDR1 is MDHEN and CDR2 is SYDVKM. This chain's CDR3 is CASRDYYEQYF. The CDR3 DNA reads TGTGCCAGCAGGGACTACTACGAGCAGTACTTC.

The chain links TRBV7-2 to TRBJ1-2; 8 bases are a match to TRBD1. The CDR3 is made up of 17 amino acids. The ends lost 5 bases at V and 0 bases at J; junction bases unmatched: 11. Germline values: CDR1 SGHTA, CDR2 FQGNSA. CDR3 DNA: TGTGCCAGCAGCCCGGGCGGGGCAGGGGGCTCTAACTATGGCTACACCTTC. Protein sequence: CASSPGGAGGSNYGYTF.

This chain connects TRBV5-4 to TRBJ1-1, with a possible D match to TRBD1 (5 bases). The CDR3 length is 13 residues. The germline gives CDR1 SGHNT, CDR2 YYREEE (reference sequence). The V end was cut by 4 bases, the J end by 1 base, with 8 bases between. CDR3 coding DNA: TGTGCCAGCAGCAGGCAGGGGAACACTGAAGCTTTCTTT. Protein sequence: CASSRQGNTEAFF.

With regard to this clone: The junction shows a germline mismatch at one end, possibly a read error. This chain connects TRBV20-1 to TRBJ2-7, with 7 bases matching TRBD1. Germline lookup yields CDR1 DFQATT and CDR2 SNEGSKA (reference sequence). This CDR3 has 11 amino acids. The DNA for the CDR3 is TGCAGTGGTAGACAGGGCAACGAGCAGTACTTC. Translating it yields CSGRQGNEQYF.

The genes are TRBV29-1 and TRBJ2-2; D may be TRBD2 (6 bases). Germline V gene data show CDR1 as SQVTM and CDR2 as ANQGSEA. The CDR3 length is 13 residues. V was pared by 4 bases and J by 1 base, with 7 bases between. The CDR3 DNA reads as TGCAGCGTTGGTAGCGGGAACACCGGGGAGCTGTTTTTT. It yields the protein CSVGSGNTGELFF.

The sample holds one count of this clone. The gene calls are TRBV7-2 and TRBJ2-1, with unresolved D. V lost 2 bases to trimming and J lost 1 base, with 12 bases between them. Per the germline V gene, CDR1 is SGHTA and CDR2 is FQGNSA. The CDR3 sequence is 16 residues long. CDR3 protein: CASSLTAVPSYNEQFF. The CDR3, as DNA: TGTGCCAGCAGCTTAACTGCGGTCCCTTCCTACAATGAGCAGTTCTTC.

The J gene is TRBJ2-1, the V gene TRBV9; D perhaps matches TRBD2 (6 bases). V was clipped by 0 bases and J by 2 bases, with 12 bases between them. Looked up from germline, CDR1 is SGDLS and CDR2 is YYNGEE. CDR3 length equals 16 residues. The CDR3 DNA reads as TGTGCCAGCAGCGTAGCTTTTAGCGGCGCCTACAATGAGCAGTTCTTC. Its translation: CASSVAFSGAYNEQFF. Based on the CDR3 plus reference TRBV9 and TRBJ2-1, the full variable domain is DSGVTQTPKHLITATGQRVTLRCSPRSGDLSVYWYQQSLDQGLQFLIQYYNGEERAKGNILERFSAQQFPDLHSELNLSSLELGDSALYFCASSVAFSGAYNEQFFGPGTRLTVL.

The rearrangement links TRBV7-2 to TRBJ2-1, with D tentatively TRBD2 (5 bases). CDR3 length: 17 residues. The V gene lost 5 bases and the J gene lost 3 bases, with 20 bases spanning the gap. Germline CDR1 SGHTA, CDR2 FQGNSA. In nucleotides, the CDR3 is TGTGCCAGCAGCCAAGAGTCGGGGAGACTGATCTACAATGAGCAGTTCTTC. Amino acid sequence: CASSQESGRLIYNEQFF.